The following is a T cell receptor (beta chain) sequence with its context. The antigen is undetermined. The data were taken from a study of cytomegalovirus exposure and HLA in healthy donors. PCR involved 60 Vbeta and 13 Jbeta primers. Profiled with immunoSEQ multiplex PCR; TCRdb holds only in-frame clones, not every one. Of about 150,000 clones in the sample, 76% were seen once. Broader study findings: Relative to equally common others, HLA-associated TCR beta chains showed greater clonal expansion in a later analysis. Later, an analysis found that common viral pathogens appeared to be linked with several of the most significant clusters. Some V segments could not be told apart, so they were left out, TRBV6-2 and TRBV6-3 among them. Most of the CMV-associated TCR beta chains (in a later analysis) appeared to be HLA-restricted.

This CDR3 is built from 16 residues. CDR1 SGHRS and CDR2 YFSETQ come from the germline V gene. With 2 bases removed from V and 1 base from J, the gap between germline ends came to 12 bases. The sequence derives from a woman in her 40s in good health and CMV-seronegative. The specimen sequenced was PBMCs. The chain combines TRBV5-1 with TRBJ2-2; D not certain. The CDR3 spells CASSLILPRNTGELFF. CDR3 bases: TGCGCCAGCAGCTTAATACTGCCAAGGAACACCGGGGAGCTGTTTTTT.